This paragraph reports one TCR beta chain. The data were obtained in a study of shared clonotypes between healthy human individuals. Across the whole study: With ages of 18 to 49, the donors were two women and three men.

Using immunoSEQ multiplex PCR, the repertoire was profiled, and TCRdb retains in-frame clones only, with some absent. The sample yields about 960,000 clones, approximately 80% seen once. Participating donors were healthy, HIV-negative adults free of recent acute infections or vaccinations. Germline V gene sequence: CDR1 SGHRS, CDR2 YFSETQ. V was clipped by 5 bases and J by 7 bases, with 22 bases between them. This CDR3 has 16 residues. Sequencing used memory CD4+ T cells sorted from blood. Subset in this sample: CD45RA-negative fraction. The sequence derives from a man younger than 30 in good health. The J gene is TRBJ2-1, the V gene TRBV5-1; the D call may be TRBD1 or TRBD2 (7 bases each). In DNA, the CDR3 is TGCGCCAGCAGATATAGACGACAGGGAGGGTTGAATGAGCAGTTCTTC. It encodes CASRYRRQGGLNEQFF.